The subject of this entry is one T cell receptor (beta chain). Its specificity is not known. This entry belongs to a study of T cell responses to AZD1222 COVID-19 vaccine. About the study: Recipients boosted at about 4 weeks or about 12 weeks are pooled. Study results and limitations: Clonal diversity was possibly underestimated, and white British individuals and females predominated among donors. Distributed over spike, vaccine-associated CD4 TCRs predominated at 160-218 and 743-854.

Method: immunoSEQ multiplex PCR; TCRdb's copy keeps in-frame clones and lacks some. The repertoire includes 130,000 to 150,000 clones, approximately 90% of them detected once, and about 3.5% sits in the top ten. Germline V gives CDR1 MNHEY, CDR2 SVGAGI. This CDR3 has 12 amino acids. V lost 8 bases, J lost 3 bases, and 11 bases lay in between. Sequencing used peripheral blood, obtained on day 0 of AZD1222 vaccination. The receptor's source is an adult in good health. V usage is TRBV6-5 and J usage is TRBJ2-7; possible D gene TRBD1, 5 bases. CDR3 region: CASRGQRYEQYF. DNA of the CDR3: TGTGCCAGCCGAGGACAACGCTACGAGCAGTACTTC.